These T cell receptor beta chains were read from a single sample in a study of blood T cell repertoires in COVID-19. Only in-frame clones appear in the TCRdb table, and some are missing; sequencing was by immunoSEQ multiplex PCR. The table records 270,000 or so clones, roughly 83% of them present only once. Specimen: peripheral blood. The source of these receptors is a human donor with COVID-19, enrolled during active disease. The donor label of this sample is uncertain. The CDR3 runs from the conserved cysteine through the conserved F or W. D genes are given only for firm matches. Clone size is stated in some rows and not others, as once, few, many or a class when expanded.

J gene: TRBJ2-7; V gene: TRBV11-3; D gene: NA; clone size: NA; CDR3 length: 13; CDR3 DNA: TGTGCCAGCAGCTTAGCCAGGGACTACGAGCAGTACTTC; CDR3 protein: CASSLARDYEQYF
J gene: TRBJ2-7; V gene: TRBV29-1; D gene: NA; clone size: NA; CDR3 length: 14; CDR3 DNA: TGCAGCGTTTCATACCGGAGGGGTGACGGCGAGCAGTACTTC; CDR3 protein: CSVSYRRGDGEQYF
J gene: TRBJ2-1; V gene: TRBV4-2; D gene: TRBD2; clone size: NA; CDR3 length: 17; CDR3 DNA: TGTGCCAGCAGCCAAGATATCATGGCTAGCGGTGGCAATGAGCAGTTCTTC; CDR3 protein: CASSQDIMASGGNEQFF
J gene: TRBJ2-1; V gene: TRBV2; D gene: TRBD2; clone size: NA; CDR3 length: 17; CDR3 DNA: TGTGCCAGCTTAGAACTAGCGGGAGCAGCGGGATACAATGAGCAGTTCTTC; CDR3 protein: CASLELAGAAGYNEQFF
J gene: TRBJ2-1; V gene: TRBV29-1; D gene: NA; clone size: NA; CDR3 length: 14; CDR3 DNA: TGCAGCGTTGGGGGACTTAGCTCCTACAATGAGCAGTTCTTC; CDR3 protein: CSVGGLSSYNEQFF
J gene: TRBJ2-3; V gene: TRBV28; D gene: TRBD2; clone size: NA; CDR3 length: 17; CDR3 DNA: TGTGCCAGCACCCCCCCGGCTAGCGGGATTAGCACAGATACGCAGTATTTT; CDR3 protein: CASTPPASGISTDTQYF
J gene: TRBJ1-5; V gene: TRBV6-1; D gene: NA; clone size: NA; CDR3 length: 15; CDR3 DNA: TGTGCCAGCAGTGAAGGGGGGGTTAGCAATCAGCCCCAGCATTTT; CDR3 protein: CASSEGGVSNQPQHF
J gene: TRBJ2-3; V gene: TRBV27; D gene: TRBD1; clone size: NA; CDR3 length: 17; CDR3 DNA: TGTGCCAGCAGTCCTTATTTAGGGGGCGGGAGCACAGATACGCAGTATTTT; CDR3 protein: CASSPYLGGGSTDTQYF
J gene: TRBJ1-1; V gene: TRBV30; D gene: NA; clone size: NA; CDR3 length: 15; CDR3 DNA: TGTGCCTGGAGTGGTGCTAAGGGGGAGAACACTGAAGCTTTCTTT; CDR3 protein: CAWSGAKGENTEAFF
J gene: TRBJ2-3; V gene: TRBV11-3; D gene: TRBD1; clone size: NA; CDR3 length: 15; CDR3 DNA: TGTGCCAGCAGCTTAGAAAACAGGGGGCACGATACGCAGTATTTT; CDR3 protein: CASSLENRGHDTQYF
J gene: TRBJ2-1; V gene: TRBV27; D gene: NA; clone size: NA; CDR3 length: 15; CDR3 DNA: TGTGCCAGCGCAGGCCTGTCCCCCGCCTACAATGAGCAGTTCTTC; CDR3 protein: CASAGLSPAYNEQFF
J gene: TRBJ2-1; V gene: TRBV29-1; D gene: NA; clone size: NA; CDR3 length: 14; CDR3 DNA: TGCAGCGTTGAAGGCGACCTAGCTATCCATGAGCAGTTCTTC; CDR3 protein: CSVEGDLAIHEQFF
J gene: TRBJ2-7; V gene: TRBV27; D gene: TRBD2; clone size: NA; CDR3 length: 14; CDR3 DNA: TGTGCCAGCAGTTTTAGCGGGGGTACCTACGAGCAGTACTTC; CDR3 protein: CASSFSGGTYEQYF
J gene: TRBJ2-5; V gene: TRBV5-4; D gene: NA; clone size: NA; CDR3 length: 13; CDR3 DNA: TGTGCCAGCAGCTGGACAGCAGAAGAGACCCAGTACTTC; CDR3 protein: CASSWTAEETQYF
J gene: TRBJ2-1; V gene: TRBV10-2; D gene: TRBD1; clone size: many; CDR3 length: 14; CDR3 DNA: TGCGCCAGCAGCTATGGGACAGATTACAATGAGCAGTTCTTC; CDR3 protein: CASSYGTDYNEQFF
J gene: TRBJ2-2; V gene: TRBV5-6; D gene: NA; clone size: NA; CDR3 length: 13; CDR3 DNA: TGTGCCAGCAGCCCCCTCCGCACCGGGGAGCTGTTTTTT; CDR3 protein: CASSPLRTGELFF
J gene: TRBJ1-1; V gene: TRBV14; D gene: NA; clone size: NA; CDR3 length: 12; CDR3 DNA: TGTGCCAGCAGCCCCCTCGGCACTGAAGCTTTCTTT; CDR3 protein: CASSPLGTEAFF
J gene: TRBJ2-1; V gene: TRBV7-3; D gene: TRBD2; clone size: NA; CDR3 length: 14; CDR3 DNA: TGTGCCAGCAGCTCAGGACTAGCCAGCAATGAGCAGTTCTTC; CDR3 protein: CASSSGLASNEQFF
J gene: TRBJ1-4; V gene: TRBV4-3; D gene: TRBD1; clone size: NA; CDR3 length: 15; CDR3 DNA: TGCGCCAGCAGCCCCCGACTGGGACAGGGGGAAAAACTGTTTTTT; CDR3 protein: CASSPRLGQGEKLFF
J gene: TRBJ1-4; V gene: TRBV9; D gene: NA; clone size: NA; CDR3 length: 14; CDR3 DNA: TGTGCCAGCAGCGTCGCCTCAGGTGCTGAAAAACTGTTTTTT; CDR3 protein: CASSVASGAEKLFF
J gene: TRBJ2-2; V gene: TRBV19; D gene: TRBD1; clone size: few; CDR3 length: 13; CDR3 DNA: TGTGCCACCCGGACAGGGTGGACCGGGGAGCTGTTTTTT; CDR3 protein: CATRTGWTGELFF
J gene: TRBJ2-1; V gene: TRBV7-8; D gene: TRBD2; clone size: NA; CDR3 length: 18; CDR3 DNA: TGTGCCAGCAGCTTAGACGGGCGCGGGAGGGACCCCTACAATGAGCAGTTCTTC; CDR3 protein: CASSLDGRGRDPYNEQFF
J gene: TRBJ2-3; V gene: TRBV5-1; D gene: TRBD2; clone size: NA; CDR3 length: 18; CDR3 DNA: TGCGCCAGCAGCTTGGGTGGCGGGGGAAATCCTAGCACAGATACGCAGTATTTT; CDR3 protein: CASSLGGGGNPSTDTQYF
J gene: TRBJ2-1; V gene: TRBV5-1; D gene: TRBD2; clone size: NA; CDR3 length: 16; CDR3 DNA: TGCGCCAGCAGCTTGACCGGGACTAGACTAGACAATGAGCAGTTCTTC; CDR3 protein: CASSLTGTRLDNEQFF
J gene: TRBJ2-1; V gene: TRBV19; D gene: NA; clone size: NA; CDR3 length: 13; CDR3 DNA: TGTGCCAGTAGTATTGGGGCGAACAATGAGCAGTTCTTC; CDR3 protein: CASSIGANNEQFF
J gene: TRBJ2-7; V gene: TRBV5-1; D gene: TRBD2; clone size: NA; CDR3 length: 16; CDR3 DNA: TGCGCCAGCAGCCCCCGGACTAGCGGGATTTCCTACGAGCAGTACTTC; CDR3 protein: CASSPRTSGISYEQYF
J gene: TRBJ2-2; V gene: TRBV29-1; D gene: TRBD2; clone size: NA; CDR3 length: 14; CDR3 DNA: TGCAGCGCAGGACTAGCGGGAGCTGGAGGGGAGCTGTTTTTT; CDR3 protein: CSAGLAGAGGELFF
J gene: TRBJ2-1; V gene: TRBV5-1; D gene: TRBD1; clone size: NA; CDR3 length: 15; CDR3 DNA: TGCGCCAGCAGCATAGGACAGGGACCGTACAATGAGCAGTTCTTC; CDR3 protein: CASSIGQGPYNEQFF
J gene: TRBJ2-1; V gene: TRBV29-1; D gene: NA; clone size: few; CDR3 length: 13; CDR3 DNA: TGCAGCGTTGTTCGGGAGATCCACAATGAGCAGTTCTTC; CDR3 protein: CSVVREIHNEQFF
J gene: TRBJ2-3; V gene: TRBV7-2; D gene: TRBD2; clone size: NA; CDR3 length: 15; CDR3 DNA: TGTGCCAGCAGCCCCCCAGCGGGACCCACAGATACGCAGTATTTT; CDR3 protein: CASSPPAGPTDTQYF
J gene: TRBJ2-2; V gene: TRBV10-3; D gene: NA; clone size: NA; CDR3 length: 16; CDR3 DNA: TGTGCCATCAGTGAGAGGGGATTGACAGAGACCGGGGAGCTGTTTTTT; CDR3 protein: CAISERGLTETGELFF
J gene: TRBJ1-5; V gene: TRBV2; D gene: NA; clone size: NA; CDR3 length: 15; CDR3 DNA: TGTGCCAGCAGTGAGCGTTCAGGTATCGGTCAGCCCCAGCATTTT; CDR3 protein: CASSERSGIGQPQHF
J gene: TRBJ2-1; V gene: TRBV11-2; D gene: TRBD2; clone size: few; CDR3 length: 17; CDR3 DNA: TGTGCCAGCAGCTTAGAAAGAGGGCGGGAGGGGGACAATGAGCAGTTCTTC; CDR3 protein: CASSLERGREGDNEQFF
J gene: TRBJ2-7; V gene: TRBV24-1; D gene: TRBD2; clone size: NA; CDR3 length: 14; CDR3 DNA: TGTGCCACCACCCCTAGCGGGAGGGCTCGGGAGCAGTACTTC; CDR3 protein: CATTPSGRAREQYF
J gene: TRBJ2-1; V gene: TRBV7-2; D gene: TRBD1; clone size: NA; CDR3 length: 15; CDR3 DNA: TGTGCCAGCAGCACGGACAGGGGCTATTACAATGAGCAGTTCTTC; CDR3 protein: CASSTDRGYYNEQFF
J gene: TRBJ2-3; V gene: TRBV11-2; D gene: NA; clone size: few; CDR3 length: 16; CDR3 DNA: TGTGCCAGCAGCCACAGCGGGGACACTAGCACAGATACGCAGTATTTT; CDR3 protein: CASSHSGDTSTDTQYF
J gene: TRBJ2-1; V gene: TRBV14; D gene: TRBD1; clone size: few; CDR3 length: 14; CDR3 DNA: TGTGCCAGCAGCTCCGGGACAGGCCGATGGGAGCAGTTCTTC; CDR3 protein: CASSSGTGRWEQFF